Detailed here is one T cell receptor (beta chain). The antigen is undetermined. The data originate from a study of cytomegalovirus exposure and HLA in healthy donors. Study-wide results and limits: Associated with cytomegalovirus, according to the listing, were some 150 TCR beta chains. Most TCR sequences showed up rarely, but some public TCRs showed up in many donors. Later examination showed HLA-associated TCR beta chains had greater clonal expansion than equally common others. A cluster of highly shared sequence variants was likely a sequencing artifact.

Germline-derived CDR1 and CDR2 are SGHVS and FQNEAQ. Trimming took 4 bases from V and 2 from J, leaving 17 bases between them. CDR3 length: 16 amino acids. Vbeta (60) and Jbeta (13) primers were used in the PCR. Profiling relied on immunoSEQ multiplex PCR, and the TCRdb table lists in-frame clones only, not all of them. The sample lists just over 70,000 clones, around 74% occurring once. The TCR comes from a human donor in good health. V usage is TRBV7-8 and J usage is TRBJ2-5; tentatively, D is TRBD2 (6 bases). Sequencing input: PBMCs. In DNA form, the CDR3 reads TGTGCCAGCAGCTCCTATTTTATGGGACTGCAAGAGACCCAGTACTTC. This encodes CASSSYFMGLQETQYF.